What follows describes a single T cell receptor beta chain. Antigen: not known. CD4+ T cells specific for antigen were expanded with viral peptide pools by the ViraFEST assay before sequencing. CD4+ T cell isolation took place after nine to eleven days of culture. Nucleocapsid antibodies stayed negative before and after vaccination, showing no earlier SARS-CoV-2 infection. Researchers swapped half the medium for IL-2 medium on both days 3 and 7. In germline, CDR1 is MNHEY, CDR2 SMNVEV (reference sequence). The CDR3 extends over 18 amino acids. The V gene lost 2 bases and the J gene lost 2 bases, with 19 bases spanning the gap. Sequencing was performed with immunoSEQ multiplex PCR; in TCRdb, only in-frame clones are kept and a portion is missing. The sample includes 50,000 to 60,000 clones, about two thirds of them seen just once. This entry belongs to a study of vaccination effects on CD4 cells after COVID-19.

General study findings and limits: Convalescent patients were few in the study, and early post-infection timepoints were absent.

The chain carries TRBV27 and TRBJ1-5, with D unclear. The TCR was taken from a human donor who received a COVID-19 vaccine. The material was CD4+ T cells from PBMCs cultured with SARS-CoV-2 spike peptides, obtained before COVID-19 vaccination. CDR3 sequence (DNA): TGTGCCAGCAGTTTAAAGTCTCCCGGGGTAGCGGGCAATCAGCCCCAGCATTTT. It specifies CASSLKSPGVAGNQPQHF.